The sequence of this T cell receptor beta chain was determined in a study of tumor and adjacent non-tumor tissue in lung cancer (dated by TCRdb to between 2018 and 2020). At the level of the whole study: The cohort included approximately 13 adenocarcinoma, 2 squamous cell carcinoma and 1 small cell lung cancer patients. The roughly 15 patients were aged about 30 to 76 years, included around 10 men and 5 women, and had TNM stage I to III disease. The study compared bulk TCRbeta repertoires from lung tumor tissue and matched distant non-tumor lung tissue of some 16 lung cancer patients. Around 30 paired specimens, one tumor and one normal lung sample per patient, were profiled by TCRbeta CDR3 sequencing. Sequencing produced some 130,000,000 productive TCRbeta reads in total, an average of about 4.5 million reads per sample.

The CDR3 spans 18 amino acids, including both terminal residues. Only the CDR3 part of the read is kept: 54 bases, read in frame from the first base. V is clipped by 7 bases and J by 2 bases, and the sequence between their germline boundaries is 24 bases long. CDR1 and CDR2 were assigned from the germline V gene as SGHDT and YYEEEE. RNA was isolated from bulk unsorted tissue, and RNA quality was assessed with a NanoDrop ND-1000 and an Agilent 2100. For the normal lung samples, distant non-tumor tissue was collected more than 3 cm away from the tumor edge. Newly diagnosed lung cancer patients without prior chemotherapy who had been admitted for thoracic surgery in China between August and November 2014 were enrolled as donors. Anyone who had undergone radiotherapy or chemotherapy before, or who had another cancer at the same time, was left out of the study. Pieces of surgical tissue measuring roughly 1-2.2 cm3 were kept in RNAlater solution and held at -80 degrees C until needed.

Only a few counts were recorded for this clonotype. The antigen this receptor binds is unknown. This CDR3 fails to terminate in the conserved phenylalanine or tryptophan, so it likely reflects a read error. Study-level results and caveats: Tumor tissue showed significantly higher TCR diversity (inverse Simpson) than normal lung tissue, at 431.37 vs 166.20 (P = 0.0075, Mann-Whitney U test). Younger patients had significantly higher TCR diversity, and higher tumor TCR diversity was associated with shorter overall and disease-free survival. The top 100 clones made up a significantly larger cumulative share of the repertoire in normal lung than in tumor tissue. The methods do not name the sequencing platform or mention unique molecular identifiers. The cohort had only about 16 patients, and the authors noted that larger samples and more detailed clinical data are needed. Peripheral blood was not sequenced, so blood TCRbeta repertoires in these lung cancer patients were not examined.

The method behind the library was multiplex PCR. TCRdb names Illumina HiSeq 2500 as the instrument used. TCRbeta libraries were constructed through three rounds of nested PCR with primers (Table S4) according to protocols adapted from ARM-PCR. Before sequencing, PCR products of 200-500 bp were cut from the gel and purified using the QIAquick gel extraction kit. The study's processing was this. Reads were cleaned using Trimmomatic, were merged into complete CDR3 sequences using FLASH, and were assigned to V(D)J germline segments using MiTCR. Clonal diversity was computed as the inverse Simpson's index with VDJtools. In-frame sequences without a premature stop codon were defined as productive reads. The public reads were reanalyzed by TCRdb: fastp trimming at Q25, MiXCR alignment, in-frame beta chains only. Records with the same CDR3 protein are collapsed into one entry carrying the most frequent genes and DNA. TCRdb assigned the V and J calls; the authors' analysis was not used. This sample has tens of thousands of distinct CDR3 sequences in its table, and around 67% of those were observed once. Of the sample, around 20% falls within the top ten clones.

This chain is built from TRBV5-6 and TRBJ1-4; the D gene assignment is ambiguous. The sample consisted of distant non-tumor lung tissue. The receptor was derived from a woman aged 40 to 55 with non-small cell lung cancer. The nucleotide sequence is given as TGTGCCAGCCCACCTCGGTTGAAGATTCCTGGGACTAATGAAAAACTGTTTTTG. The resulting protein is CASPPRLKIPGTNEKLFL.